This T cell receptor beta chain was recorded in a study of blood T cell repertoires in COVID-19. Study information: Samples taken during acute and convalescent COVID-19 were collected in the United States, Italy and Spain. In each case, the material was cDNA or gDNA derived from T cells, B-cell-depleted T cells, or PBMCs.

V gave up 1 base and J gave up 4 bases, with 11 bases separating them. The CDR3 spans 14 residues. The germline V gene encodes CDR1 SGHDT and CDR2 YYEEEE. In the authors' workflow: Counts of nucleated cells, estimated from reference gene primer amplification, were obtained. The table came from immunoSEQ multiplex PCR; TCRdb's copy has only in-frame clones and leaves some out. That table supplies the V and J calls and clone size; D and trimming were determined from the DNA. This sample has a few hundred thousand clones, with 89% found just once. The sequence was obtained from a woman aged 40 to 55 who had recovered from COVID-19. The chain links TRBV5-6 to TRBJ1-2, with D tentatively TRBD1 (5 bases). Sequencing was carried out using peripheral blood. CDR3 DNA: TGTGCCAGCAGCTTGAGCCAGGGATTCTATGGCTACACCTTC. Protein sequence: CASSLSQGFYGYTF.